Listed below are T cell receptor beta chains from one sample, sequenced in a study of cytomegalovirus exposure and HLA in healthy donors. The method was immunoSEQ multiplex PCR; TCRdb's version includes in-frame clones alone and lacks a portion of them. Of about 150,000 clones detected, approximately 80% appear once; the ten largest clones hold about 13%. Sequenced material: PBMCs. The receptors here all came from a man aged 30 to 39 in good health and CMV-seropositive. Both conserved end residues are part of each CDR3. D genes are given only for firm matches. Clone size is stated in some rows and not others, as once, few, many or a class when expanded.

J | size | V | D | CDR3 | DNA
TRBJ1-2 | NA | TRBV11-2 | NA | CASSLDKGGVHGYTF | TGTGCCAGCAGCTTAGATAAAGGAGGGGTCCATGGCTACACCTTC
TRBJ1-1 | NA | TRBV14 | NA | CASSLGRGWGTEAFF | TGTGCCAGCAGCTTGGGGCGGGGATGGGGCACTGAAGCTTTCTTT
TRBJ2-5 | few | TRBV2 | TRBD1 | CASSSGQGQETQYF | TGTGCCAGCAGTTCCGGACAGGGTCAAGAGACCCAGTACTTC
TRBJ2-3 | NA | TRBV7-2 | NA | CASSLTGTSTDTQYF | TGTGCCAGCAGCTTGACTGGAACTAGCACAGATACGCAGTATTTT
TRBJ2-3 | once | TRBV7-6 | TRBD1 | CASSLGTGPSRTQYF | TGTGCCAGCAGCTTAGGGACAGGGCCCTCCCGTACGCAGTATTTT
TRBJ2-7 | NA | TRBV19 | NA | CASSIGPGPYEQYF | TGTGCCAGTAGTATAGGACCAGGGCCCTACGAGCAGTACTTC
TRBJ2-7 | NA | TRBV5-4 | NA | CASSFWEEHYEQYF | TGTGCCAGCAGCTTTTGGGAGGAACACTACGAGCAGTACTTC
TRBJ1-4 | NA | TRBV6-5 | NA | CASSSVRGTNEKLFF | TGTGCCAGCAGTTCCGTCAGGGGAACTAATGAAAAACTGTTTTTT
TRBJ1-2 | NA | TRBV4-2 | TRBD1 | CASGQERQGLDGYTF | TGTGCCAGCGGCCAAGAAAGACAGGGTTTGGATGGCTACACCTTC
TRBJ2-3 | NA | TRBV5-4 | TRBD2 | CASSSGTSGTDTQYF | TGTGCCAGCAGCTCTGGGACTAGCGGTACAGATACGCAGTATTTT
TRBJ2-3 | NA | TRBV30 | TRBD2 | CAWSMGGGGTDTQYF | TGTGCCTGGTCCATGGGGGGAGGGGGCACAGATACGCAGTATTTT
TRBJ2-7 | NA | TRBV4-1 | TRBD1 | CASSQGQAYEQYF | TGCGCCAGCAGCCAGGGACAGGCTTACGAGCAGTACTTC
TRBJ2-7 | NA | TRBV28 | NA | CASNGGITYEQYF | TGTGCCAGCAATGGAGGAATTACCTACGAGCAGTACTTC
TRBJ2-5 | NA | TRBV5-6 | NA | CASSYTGLNQETQYF | TGTGCCAGCAGCTACACAGGACTAAACCAAGAGACCCAGTACTTC
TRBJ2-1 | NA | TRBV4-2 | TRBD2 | CASSQDIAGGLSYEQFF | TGTGCCAGCAGCCAGGATATAGCGGGAGGTCTCAGTTATGAGCAGTTCTTC
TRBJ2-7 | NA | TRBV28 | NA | CASLQGTYEQYF | TGTGCCAGTTTACAGGGTACCTACGAGCAGTACTTC
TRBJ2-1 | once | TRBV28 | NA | CASSPHTDIPEQFF | TGTGCCAGCAGTCCCCACACGGACATCCCTGAGCAGTTCTTC